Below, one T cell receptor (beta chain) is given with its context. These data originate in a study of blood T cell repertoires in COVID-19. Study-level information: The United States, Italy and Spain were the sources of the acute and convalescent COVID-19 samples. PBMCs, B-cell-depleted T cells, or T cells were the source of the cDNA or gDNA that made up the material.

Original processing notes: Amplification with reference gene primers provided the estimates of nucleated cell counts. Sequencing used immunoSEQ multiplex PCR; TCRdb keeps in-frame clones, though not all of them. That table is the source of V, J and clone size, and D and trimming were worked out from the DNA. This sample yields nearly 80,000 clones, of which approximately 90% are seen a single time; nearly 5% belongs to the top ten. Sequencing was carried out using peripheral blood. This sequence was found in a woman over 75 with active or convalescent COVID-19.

The CDR3 reads CASSLWLQGVLFF. DNA for the CDR3: TGTGCCAGCAGCTTGTGGTTACAGGGGGTACTGTTTTTT. J is TRBJ1-4 and V is TRBV5-5; 8 positions agree with TRBD1. The germline CDR1 and CDR2 sequences are SGHKS and YYEKEE (reference sequence). The CDR3 contains 13 residues. Trimming at V came to 1 base and at J to 13 bases, leaving 6 bases not matched to a gene.